This T cell receptor beta chain was observed in a study of shared clonotypes between healthy human individuals. General study points: Generally, naive subsets came out with larger estimated richness than memory subsets. Clonotype sharing across a few donors was observed for around 5% of naive CD4 clonotypes.

Germline CDR1 and CDR2: SGHAT and FQNNGV. This CDR3 comprises 14 residues. V lost 0 bases and J 3 bases, leaving 6 bases between the germline ends. It was into CD45RA+ naive and CD45RA-negative memory subsets that the CD4+ cells were split. Some clones are missing from TCRdb's copy, which holds only in-frame ones; the method was immunoSEQ multiplex PCR. The sample contains over a million clones, about 98.5% of which appear only once. As for this clone: Its specificity is unknown.

Sequenced material: naive CD4+ T cells sorted from blood. The subset denotes: CD45RA+ positively selected. This sequence was found in a man between 25 and 39 years old in good health. The chain links TRBV11-2 to TRBJ1-5, with D possibly TRBD1 on 5 matching bases. The CDR3 DNA sequence: TGTGCCAGCAGCTTAGACAGGGCCAATCAGCCCCAGCATTTT. This translates into CASSLDRANQPQHF.